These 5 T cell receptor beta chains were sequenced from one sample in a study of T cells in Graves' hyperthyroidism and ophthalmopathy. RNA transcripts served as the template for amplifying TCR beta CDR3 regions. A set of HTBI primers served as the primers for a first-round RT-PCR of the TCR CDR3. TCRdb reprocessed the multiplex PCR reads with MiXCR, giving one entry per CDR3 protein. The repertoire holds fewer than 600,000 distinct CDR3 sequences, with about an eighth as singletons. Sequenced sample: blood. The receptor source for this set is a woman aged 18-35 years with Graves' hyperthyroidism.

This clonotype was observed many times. The CDR3 sequence is CSARAWARSSYEQYF. In DNA, the CDR3 is TGCAGTGCTAGAGCTTGGGCTAGATCTTCCTACGAGCAGTACTTC. The chain is built from TRBV20-1 and TRBJ2-7; no definite D call. The germline CDR1 and CDR2 sequences are DFQATT and SNEGSKA (reference sequence). The CDR3 consists of 15 residues. Trimming removed 1 base from V and 1 base from J, with 14 bases in between.

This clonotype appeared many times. In DNA form, the CDR3 reads TGTGCCGCAACCGGGACTGGGGCCTACAATGAGCAGTTCTTC. It translates to CAATGTGAYNEQFF. The chain couples TRBV30 to TRBJ2-1; weak D call: TRBD2 (6 bases). The CDR3 has 14 residues. Per germline, CDR1 GTSNPN and CDR2 SVGIG (reference sequence). Trimming stripped 8 bases from V and 2 bases from J, with 16 bases between. The full variable domain, in which reference TRBV30 and TRBJ2-1 provide the parts outside the CDR3, is SQTIHQWPATLVQPVGSPLSLECTVEGTSNPNLYWYRQAAGRGLQLLFYSVGIGQISSEVPQNLSASRPQDRQFILSSKKLLLSDSGFYLCAATGTGAYNEQFFGPGTRLTVL.

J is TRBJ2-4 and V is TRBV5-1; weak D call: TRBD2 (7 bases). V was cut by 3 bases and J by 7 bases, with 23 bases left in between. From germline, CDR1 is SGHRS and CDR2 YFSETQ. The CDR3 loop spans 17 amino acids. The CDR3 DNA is TGCGCCAGCAGCTCCATCAGAGGGGGGGGGAAGGGGAACATTCAGTACTTC. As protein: CASSSIRGGGKGNIQYF.

CDR3 nucleotides: TGCAGTGCCTGGGACACCTTAGAGGGGACTGAAGCTTTCTTT. Encoded protein: CSAWDTLEGTEAFF. The chain uses TRBV20-1 and TRBJ1-1; TRBD1 might be the D (6 bases). Germline CDR1 reads DFQATT; CDR2 reads SNEGSKA (reference sequence). The CDR3 is 14 amino acids. The V end lost 6 bases, the J end lost 5 bases, and 19 bases lay between the germline ends.

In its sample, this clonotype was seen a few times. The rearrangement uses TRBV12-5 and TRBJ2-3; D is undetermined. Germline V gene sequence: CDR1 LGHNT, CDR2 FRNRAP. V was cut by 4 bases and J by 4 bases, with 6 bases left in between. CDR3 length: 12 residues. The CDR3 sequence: CASGSASDTQYF. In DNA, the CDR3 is TGTGCTAGTGGTTCCGCCTCAGATACGCAGTATTTT.